This T cell receptor (beta chain) was retrieved from a study of cytomegalovirus exposure and HLA in healthy donors. Researchers ran the PCR with 60 Vbeta and 13 Jbeta primers. Libraries were prepared by immunoSEQ multiplex PCR; TCRdb keeps only in-frame clonotypes and omits some of them. The sample records more than 110,000 clones, roughly 80% being singletons. Trimming pared 3 bases from V and 4 bases from J, leaving 16 bases between. Germline-derived CDR1 and CDR2 are SGHRS and YFSETQ. The CDR3 runs 15 residues. The sample taken for sequencing was PBMCs. The clonotype comes from a woman aged 50 to 60 in good health and CMV-seropositive. The gene calls are TRBV5-1 and TRBJ1-1; D is unclear. The CDR3 protein is CASSSREGRPTEAFF. The CDR3 DNA is TGCGCCAGCAGCTCCCGGGAGGGAAGGCCCACTGAAGCTTTCTTT.